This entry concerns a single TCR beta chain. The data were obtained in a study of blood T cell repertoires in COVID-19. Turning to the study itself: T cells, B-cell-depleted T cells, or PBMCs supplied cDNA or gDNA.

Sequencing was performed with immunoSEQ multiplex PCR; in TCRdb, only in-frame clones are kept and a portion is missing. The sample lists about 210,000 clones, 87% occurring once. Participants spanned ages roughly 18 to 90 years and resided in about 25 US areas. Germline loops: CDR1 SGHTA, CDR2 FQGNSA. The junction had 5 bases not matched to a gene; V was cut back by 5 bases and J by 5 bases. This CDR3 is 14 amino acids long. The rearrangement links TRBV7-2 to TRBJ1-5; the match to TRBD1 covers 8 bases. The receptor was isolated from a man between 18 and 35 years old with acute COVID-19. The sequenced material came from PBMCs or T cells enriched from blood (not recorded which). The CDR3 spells CASSRPGGYQPQHF. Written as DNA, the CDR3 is TGTGCCAGCAGCCGCCCAGGGGGCTATCAGCCCCAGCATTTT.